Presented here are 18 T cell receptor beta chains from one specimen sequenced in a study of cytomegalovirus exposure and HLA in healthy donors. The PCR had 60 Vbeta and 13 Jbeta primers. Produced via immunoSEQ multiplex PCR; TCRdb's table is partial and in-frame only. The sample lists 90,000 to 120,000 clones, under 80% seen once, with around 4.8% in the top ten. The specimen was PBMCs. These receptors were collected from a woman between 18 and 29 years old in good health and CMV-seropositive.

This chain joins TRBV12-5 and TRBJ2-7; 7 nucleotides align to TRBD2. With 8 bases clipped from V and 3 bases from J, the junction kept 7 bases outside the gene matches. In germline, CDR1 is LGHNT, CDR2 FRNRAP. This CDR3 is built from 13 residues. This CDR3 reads CASSLAVDYEQYF. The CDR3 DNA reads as TGTGCTAGTAGCCTAGCGGTGGACTACGAGCAGTACTTC.

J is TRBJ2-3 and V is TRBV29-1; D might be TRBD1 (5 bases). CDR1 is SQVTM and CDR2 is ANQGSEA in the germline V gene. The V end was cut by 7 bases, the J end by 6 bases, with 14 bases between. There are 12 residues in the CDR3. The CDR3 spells CSASRDTDTQYF. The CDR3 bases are TGCAGCGCGAGCAGGGATACCGATACGCAGTATTTT.

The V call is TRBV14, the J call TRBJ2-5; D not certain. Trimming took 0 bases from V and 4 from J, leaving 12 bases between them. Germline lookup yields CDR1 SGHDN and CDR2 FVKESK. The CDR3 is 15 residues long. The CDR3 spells CASSQDLAVAETQYF. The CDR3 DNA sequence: TGTGCCAGCAGCCAAGATTTGGCCGTAGCAGAGACCCAGTACTTC.

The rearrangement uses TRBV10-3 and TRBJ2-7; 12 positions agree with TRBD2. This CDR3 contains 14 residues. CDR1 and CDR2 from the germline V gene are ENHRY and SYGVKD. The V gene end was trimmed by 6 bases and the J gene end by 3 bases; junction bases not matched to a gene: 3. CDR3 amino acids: CAISPGLAGYEQYF. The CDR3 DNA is TGTGCCATCAGCCCGGGACTAGCGGGCTACGAGCAGTACTTC.

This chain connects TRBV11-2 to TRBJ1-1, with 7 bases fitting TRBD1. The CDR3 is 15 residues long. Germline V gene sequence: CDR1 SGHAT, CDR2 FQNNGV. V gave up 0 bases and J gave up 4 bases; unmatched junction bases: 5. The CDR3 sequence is CASSLDPRGVTEAFF. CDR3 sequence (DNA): TGTGCCAGCAGCTTAGACCCCAGGGGGGTCACTGAAGCTTTCTTT. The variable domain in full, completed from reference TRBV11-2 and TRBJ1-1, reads EAGVAQSPRYKIIEKRQSVAFWCNPISGHATLYWYQQILGQGPKLLIQFQNNGVVDDSQLPKDRFSAERLKGVDSTLKIQPAKLEDSAVYLCASSLDPRGVTEAFFGQGTRLTVV.

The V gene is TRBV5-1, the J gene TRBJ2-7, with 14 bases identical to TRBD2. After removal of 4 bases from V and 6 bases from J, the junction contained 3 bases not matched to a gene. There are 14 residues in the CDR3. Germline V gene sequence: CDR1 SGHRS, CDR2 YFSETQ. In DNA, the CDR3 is TGCGCCAGCAGCCTAGGGACTAGCGGGAGCGAGCAGTACTTC. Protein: CASSLGTSGSEQYF.

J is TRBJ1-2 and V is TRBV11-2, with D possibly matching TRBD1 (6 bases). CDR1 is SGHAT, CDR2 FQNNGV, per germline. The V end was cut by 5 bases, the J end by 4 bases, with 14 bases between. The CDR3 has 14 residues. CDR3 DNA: TGTGCCAGCAGCGCCCTGGGGGCCTTCTATGGCTACACCTTC. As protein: CASSALGAFYGYTF. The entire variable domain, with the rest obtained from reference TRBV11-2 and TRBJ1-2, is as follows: EAGVAQSPRYKIIEKRQSVAFWCNPISGHATLYWYQQILGQGPKLLIQFQNNGVVDDSQLPKDRFSAERLKGVDSTLKIQPAKLEDSAVYLCASSALGAFYGYTFGSGTRLTVV.

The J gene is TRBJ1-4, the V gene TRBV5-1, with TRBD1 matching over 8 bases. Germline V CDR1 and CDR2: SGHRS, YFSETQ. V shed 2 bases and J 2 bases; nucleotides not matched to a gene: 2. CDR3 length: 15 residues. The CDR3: CASSFRQGTNEKLFF. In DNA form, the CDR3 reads TGCGCCAGCAGCTTTCGACAGGGGACTAATGAAAAACTGTTTTTT.

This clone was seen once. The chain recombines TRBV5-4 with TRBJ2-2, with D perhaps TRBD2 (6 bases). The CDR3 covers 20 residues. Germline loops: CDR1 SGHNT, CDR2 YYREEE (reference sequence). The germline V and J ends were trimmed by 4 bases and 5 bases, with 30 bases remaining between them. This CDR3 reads CASSPPPGGWDQGGTGELFF. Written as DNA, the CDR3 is TGTGCCAGCAGCCCGCCCCCCGGGGGTTGGGACCAAGGTGGGACCGGGGAGCTGTTTTTT.

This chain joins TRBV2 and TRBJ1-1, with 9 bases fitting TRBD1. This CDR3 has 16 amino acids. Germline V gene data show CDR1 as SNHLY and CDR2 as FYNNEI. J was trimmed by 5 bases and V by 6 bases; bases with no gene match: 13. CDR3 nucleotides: TGTGCCAGCAGGTGGGACAGGGAAAACCGGTATACTGAAGCTTTCTTT. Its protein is CASRWDRENRYTEAFF.

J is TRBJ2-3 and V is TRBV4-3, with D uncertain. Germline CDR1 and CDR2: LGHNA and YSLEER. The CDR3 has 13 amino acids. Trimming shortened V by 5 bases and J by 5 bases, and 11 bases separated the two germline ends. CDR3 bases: TGCGCCAGCAGCTCTCGAACCGGAGATACGCAGTATTTT. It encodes CASSSRTGDTQYF.

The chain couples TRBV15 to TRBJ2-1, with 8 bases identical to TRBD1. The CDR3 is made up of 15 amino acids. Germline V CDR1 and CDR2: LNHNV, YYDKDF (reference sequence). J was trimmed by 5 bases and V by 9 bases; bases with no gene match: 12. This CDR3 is CATHPGTGGHNEQFF. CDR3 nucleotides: TGTGCCACACATCCCGGGACAGGTGGCCACAATGAGCAGTTCTTC.

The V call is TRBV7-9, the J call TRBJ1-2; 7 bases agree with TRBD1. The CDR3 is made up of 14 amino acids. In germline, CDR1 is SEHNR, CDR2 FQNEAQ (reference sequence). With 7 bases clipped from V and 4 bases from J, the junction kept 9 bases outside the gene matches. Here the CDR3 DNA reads TGTGCCAGCACCCTGACAGGGCCCAGCTATGGCTACACCTTC. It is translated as CASTLTGPSYGYTF. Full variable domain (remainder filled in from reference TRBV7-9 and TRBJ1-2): DTGVSQNPRHKITKRGQNVTFRCDPISEHNRLYWYRQTLGQGPEFLTYFQNEAQLEKSRLLSDRFSAERPKGSFSTLEIQRTEQGDSAMYLCASTLTGPSYGYTFGSGTRLTVV.

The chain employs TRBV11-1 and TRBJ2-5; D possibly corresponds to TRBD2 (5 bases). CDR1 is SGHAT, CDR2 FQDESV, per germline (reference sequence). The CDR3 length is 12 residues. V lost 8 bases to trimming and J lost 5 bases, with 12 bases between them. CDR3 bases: TGTGCCAGCGGTGGACGGAGGGAGACCCAGTACTTC. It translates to CASGGRRETQYF.

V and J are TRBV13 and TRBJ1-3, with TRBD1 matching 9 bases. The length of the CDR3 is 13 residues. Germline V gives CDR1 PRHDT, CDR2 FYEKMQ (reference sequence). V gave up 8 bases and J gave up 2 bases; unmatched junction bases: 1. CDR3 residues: CASGQGPGNTIYF. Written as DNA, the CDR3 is TGTGCCAGCGGACAGGGGCCTGGAAACACCATATATTTT.

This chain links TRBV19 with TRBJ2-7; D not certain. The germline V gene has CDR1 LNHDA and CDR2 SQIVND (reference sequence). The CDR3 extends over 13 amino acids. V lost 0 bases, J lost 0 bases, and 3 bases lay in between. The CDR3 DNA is TGTGCCAGTAGTATAGAGCGCTCCTACGAGCAGTACTTC. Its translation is CASSIERSYEQYF.

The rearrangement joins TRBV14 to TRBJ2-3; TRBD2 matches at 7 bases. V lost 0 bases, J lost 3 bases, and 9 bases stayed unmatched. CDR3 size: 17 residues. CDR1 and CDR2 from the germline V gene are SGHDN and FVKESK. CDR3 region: CASSQDRAGVGTDTQYF. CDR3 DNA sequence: TGTGCCAGCAGCCAAGATCGCGCGGGAGTGGGGACAGATACGCAGTATTTT.

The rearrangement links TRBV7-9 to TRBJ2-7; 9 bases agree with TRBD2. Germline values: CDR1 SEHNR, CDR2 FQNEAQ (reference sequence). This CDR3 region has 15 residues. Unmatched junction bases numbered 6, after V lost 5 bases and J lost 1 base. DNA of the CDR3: TGTGCCAGCAGCGAAAGCGGGAGGCTTTCCTACGAGCAGTACTTC. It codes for CASSESGRLSYEQYF.